The rows below give T cell receptor beta chains drawn from one sample of a study of control samples from healthy donors and cancer patients. TCRdb keeps only in-frame clones here, not all; method: immunoSEQ multiplex PCR. The listing contains around 190,000 clones. Material for sequencing was blood. These receptors came from a woman aged 30 to 39 in good health. CDR3s include the opening cysteine and the closing phenylalanine or tryptophan. D genes are given only for firm matches.

D gene	J gene	V gene	CDR3 protein	CDR3 DNA
TRBD2	TRBJ2-1	TRBV4-2	CASSPGLAGNSSYNEQFF	TGTGCCAGCAGCCCCGGACTAGCGGGGAACAGCTCCTACAATGAGCAGTTCTTC
NA	TRBJ2-7	TRBV4-3	CASSPGQSYGEQYF	TGCGCCAGCAGCCCTGGGCAATCCTACGGGGAGCAGTACTTC
NA	TRBJ2-6	TRBV3-1/TRBV3-2	CASTDPGGTGANVLTF	TGTGCCAGCACCGACCCTGGGGGTACTGGGGCCAACGTCCTGACTTTC
NA	TRBJ1-2	TRBV19	CASGAQVLTYGYTF	TGTGCCAGTGGCGCCCAGGTTCTTACTTATGGCTACACCTTC
TRBD1	TRBJ1-6	TRBV4-3	CASSQDSVQGANSPLHF	TGCGCCAGCAGCCAAGATAGCGTCCAGGGGGCTAATTCACCCCTCCACTTT
NA	TRBJ2-2	TRBV5-1	CASSLDARTGELFF	TGCGCCAGCAGCTTGGATGCGCGAACCGGGGAGCTGTTTTTT
NA	TRBJ1-2	TRBV28	CASSLGVGGYYGYTF	TGTGCCAGCAGTTTGGGTGTGGGCGGTTACTATGGCTACACCTTC
TRBD2	TRBJ2-3	TRBV20-1	CSASPSGGPGDTQYF	TGCAGTGCTAGTCCTAGCGGGGGGCCGGGAGATACGCAGTATTTT
TRBD2	TRBJ2-5	TRBV13	CASSLAGLAGQETQYF	TGTGCCAGCAGCTTAGCGGGGCTAGCGGGACAAGAGACCCAGTACTTC
TRBD1	TRBJ1-5	TRBV6-5	CASSHDRGSNQPQHF	TGTGCCAGCAGCCATGACAGGGGGAGCAATCAGCCCCAGCATTTT
NA	TRBJ2-2	TRBV19	CASSRAGRTGELFF	TGTGCCAGTAGTAGGGCAGGGCGTACCGGGGAGCTGTTTTTT